This T cell receptor beta chain appears in the sequencing data of a study of T-cell memory formation after mild COVID-19. TCRdb called the 5' RACE reads again in MiXCR, with one record for every CDR3 protein. The sample has around 80,000 distinct CDR3 sequences, approximately 15% seen once. Trimming shortened V by 3 bases and J by 1 base, and 20 bases separated the two germline ends. The CDR3 runs 18 residues. CDR1 and CDR2 from the germline V gene are SGHNT and YENEEA. Many counts were recorded for this clonotype. Its antigen is unknown. Study-wide findings and caveats: Cross-reactive memory seemingly joined, as some responding clones were found in pre-infection memory. The study found contracting CD4+ clones mainly in CM and EM and contracting CD8+ clones in EMRA.

The sample taken for sequencing was PBMCs or a T cell subset sorted from them (not recorded which). This TCR came from an adult woman who had mild COVID-19 (a few samples of this study predate the infection). Cell type and time point are not known. The chain is built from TRBV11-3 and TRBJ2-3, with no clear D. As DNA, the CDR3 is TGTGCCAGCAGCTTGATGCAGCCGAGCCCTATGGGCACAGATACGCAGTATTTT. The encoded protein is CASSLMQPSPMGTDTQYF. Full variable domain (remainder filled in from reference TRBV11-3 and TRBJ2-3): EAGVVQSPRYKIIEKKQPVAFWCNPISGHNTLYWYLQNLGQGPELLIRYENEEAVDDSQLPKDRFSAERLKGVDSTLKIQPAELGDSAVYLCASSLMQPSPMGTDTQYFGPGTRLTVL.